A single sample gave rise to the 5 T cell receptor beta chains below, sequenced in a study of control samples from healthy donors and cancer patients. Here immunoSEQ multiplex PCR was the method, and the copy in TCRdb shows in-frame clones only, minus some. Found here are approximately 98,000 clones, around 80% of them singletons; the top ten hold around 6.2%. Sequencing input: blood. The receptors shown here come from a man aged 18 to 30 in good health.

The chain has TRBV5-5 and TRBJ2-7, with a tentative D call TRBD2 (5 bases). The germline V and J ends were trimmed by 0 bases and 2 bases, with 12 bases remaining between them. The CDR3 consists of 15 residues. Germline assignment: CDR1 SGHKS and CDR2 YYEKEE (reference sequence). The chain's CDR3 is CASSLARRAPYEQYF. DNA for the CDR3: TGTGCCAGCAGCTTGGCCCGGCGGGCCCCCTACGAGCAGTACTTC.

The rearrangement links TRBV7-9 to TRBJ1-3; no definite D call. The CDR3 totals 14 residues. Germline V gene sequence: CDR1 SEHNR, CDR2 FQNEAQ (reference sequence). The V end lost 3 bases, the J end lost 0 bases, and 6 bases lay between the germline ends. The CDR3 DNA reads TGTGCCAGCAGCTTCCCTTACTCTGGAAACACCATATATTTT. Translated: CASSFPYSGNTIYF.

J is TRBJ2-5 and V is TRBV12-5, with D tentatively TRBD2 (6 bases). CDR3 length equals 11 residues. The V end lost 6 bases, the J end lost 5 bases, and 7 bases lay between the germline ends. The V gene's germline CDR1 is LGHNT and CDR2 FRNRAP. For the CDR3, the DNA is TGTGCTAGTGGGGAGGGGGAGACCCAGTACTTC. Amino acid sequence: CASGEGETQYF.

This sequence joins TRBV18 and TRBJ2-3, with no clear D. With 5 bases removed from V and 2 bases from J, the gap between germline ends came to 11 bases. CDR3 length: 14 residues. The germline V gene encodes CDR1 KGHSH and CDR2 LQKENI. The CDR3: CASSFDPYTDTQYF. The CDR3 bases are TGTGCCAGCTCATTTGACCCGTACACAGATACGCAGTATTTT.

Only a few counts were recorded for this clone. The chain links TRBV24-1 to TRBJ1-2; D uncertain. Germline V lookup: CDR1 KGHDR, CDR2 SFDVKD. Trimming cost V 3 bases and J 5 bases, with 15 bases left between them. The CDR3 length is 15 residues. The DNA of the CDR3 is TGTGCCACCAGTGATCCCCTTAATCCCCCTTATGGCTACACCTTC. Translated: CATSDPLNPPYGYTF.